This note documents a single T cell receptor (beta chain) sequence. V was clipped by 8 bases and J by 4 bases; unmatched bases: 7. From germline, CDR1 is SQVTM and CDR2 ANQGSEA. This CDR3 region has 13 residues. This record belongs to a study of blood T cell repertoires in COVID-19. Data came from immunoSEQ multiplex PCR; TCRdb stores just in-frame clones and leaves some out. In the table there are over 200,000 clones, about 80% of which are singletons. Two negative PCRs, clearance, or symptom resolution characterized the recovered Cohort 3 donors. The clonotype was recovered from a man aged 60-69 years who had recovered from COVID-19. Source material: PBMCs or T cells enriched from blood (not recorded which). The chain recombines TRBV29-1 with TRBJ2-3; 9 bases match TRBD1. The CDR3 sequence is CSLRTGAPDTQYF. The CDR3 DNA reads TGCAGCTTAAGGACAGGGGCGCCAGATACGCAGTATTTT.